Detailed here is one TCR beta chain. Its antigen is not identified. V was clipped by 5 bases and J by 1 base, with 8 bases between them. Germline V gives CDR1 SEHNR, CDR2 FQNEAQ (reference sequence). This CDR3 has 14 residues. The authors loaded 150 to 250 ng DNA, 27,000 or so T cell genomes, into sorted-subset replicate PCRs. TCRdb's table, derived via immunoSEQ multiplex PCR, lists solely in-frame clones and lacks some. The table shows 1 million to 1.3 million clones, with 70% to 80% occurring only once. The record originates from a study of shared clonotypes between healthy human individuals. Broader study findings: It was expected that sequencing depth would affect clonotype sharing among donors. Clonotypes not shared had lower generation probabilities than those common to all four donors.

This TCR came from a young man in good health. Some clones in this sample may be carry-over from other donors' samples. The chain combines TRBV7-9 with TRBJ2-2, with D perhaps TRBD1 (6 bases). The sequenced sample consisted of memory CD4+ T cells from PBMCs. Subset described: CD45RA-negative fraction. The CDR3 is CASSGQKNTGELFF. CDR3 sequence (DNA): TGTGCCAGCAGCGGACAGAAGAACACCGGGGAGCTGTTTTTT.